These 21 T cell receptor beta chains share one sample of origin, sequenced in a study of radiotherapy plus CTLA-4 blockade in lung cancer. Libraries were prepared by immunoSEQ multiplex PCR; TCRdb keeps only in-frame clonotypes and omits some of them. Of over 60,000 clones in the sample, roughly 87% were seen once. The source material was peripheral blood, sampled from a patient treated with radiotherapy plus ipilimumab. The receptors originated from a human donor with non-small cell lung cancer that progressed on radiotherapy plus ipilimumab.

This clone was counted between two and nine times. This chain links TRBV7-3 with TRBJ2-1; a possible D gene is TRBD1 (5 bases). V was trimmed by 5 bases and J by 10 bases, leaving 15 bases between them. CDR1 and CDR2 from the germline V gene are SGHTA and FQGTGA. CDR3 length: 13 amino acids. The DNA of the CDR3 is TGTGCCAGCAGCCCTACAGGCGGCTGGGAGCAGTTCTTC. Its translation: CASSPTGGWEQFF.

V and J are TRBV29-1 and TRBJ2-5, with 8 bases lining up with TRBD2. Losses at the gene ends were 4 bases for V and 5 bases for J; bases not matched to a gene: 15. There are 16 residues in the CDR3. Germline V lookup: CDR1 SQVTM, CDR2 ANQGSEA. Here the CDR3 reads CSVGVPGGGTGETQYF. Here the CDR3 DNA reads TGCAGCGTTGGGGTCCCCGGGGGGGGGACGGGGGAGACCCAGTACTTC. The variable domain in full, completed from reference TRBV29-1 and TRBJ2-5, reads SAVISQKPSRDICQRGTSLTIQCQVDSQVTMMFWYRQQPGQSLTLIATANQGSEATYESGFVIDKFPISRPNLTFSTLTVSNMSPEDSSIYLCSVGVPGGGTGETQYFGPGTRLLVL.

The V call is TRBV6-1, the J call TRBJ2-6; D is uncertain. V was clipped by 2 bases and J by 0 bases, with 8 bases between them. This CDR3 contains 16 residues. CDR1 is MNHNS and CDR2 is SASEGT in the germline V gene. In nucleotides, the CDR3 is TGTGCCAGCAGTGAAAGGGTTAGCTCTGGGGCCAACGTCCTGACTTTC. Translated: CASSERVSSGANVLTF.

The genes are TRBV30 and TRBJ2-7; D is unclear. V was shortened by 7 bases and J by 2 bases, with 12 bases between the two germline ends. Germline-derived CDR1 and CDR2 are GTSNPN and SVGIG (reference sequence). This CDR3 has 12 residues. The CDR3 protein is CAFLKSPYEQYV. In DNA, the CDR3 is TGTGCCTTCCTTAAGTCTCCCTACGAGCAGTACGTC.

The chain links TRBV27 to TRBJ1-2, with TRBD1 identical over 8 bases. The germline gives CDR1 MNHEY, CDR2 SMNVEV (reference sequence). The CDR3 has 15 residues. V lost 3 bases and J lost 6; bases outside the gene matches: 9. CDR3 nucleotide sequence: TGTGCCAGCAGTTTTATGGGCCAACAGGGGGATGGCTACACCTTC. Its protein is CASSFMGQQGDGYTF.

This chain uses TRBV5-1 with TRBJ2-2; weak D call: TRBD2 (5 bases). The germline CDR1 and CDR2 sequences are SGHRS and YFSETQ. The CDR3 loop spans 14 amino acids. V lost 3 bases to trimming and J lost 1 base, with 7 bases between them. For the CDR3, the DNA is TGCGCCAGCAGCTCCGGGATGAACACCGGGGAGCTGTTTTTT. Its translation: CASSSGMNTGELFF.

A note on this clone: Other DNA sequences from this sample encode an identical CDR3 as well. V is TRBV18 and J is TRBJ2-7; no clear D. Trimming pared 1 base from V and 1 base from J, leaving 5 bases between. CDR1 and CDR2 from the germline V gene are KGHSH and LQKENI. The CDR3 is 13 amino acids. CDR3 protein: CASSPRDSYEQYV. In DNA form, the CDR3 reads TGTGCCAGCTCACCACGAGATTCCTACGAGCAGTACGTC.

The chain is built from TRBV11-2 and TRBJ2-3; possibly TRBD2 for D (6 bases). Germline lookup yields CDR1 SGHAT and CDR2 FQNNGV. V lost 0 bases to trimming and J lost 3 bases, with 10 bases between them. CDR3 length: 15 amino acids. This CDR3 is CASSLDAGRTDTQYF. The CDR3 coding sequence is TGTGCCAGCAGCTTAGACGCGGGAAGGACAGATACGCAGTATTTT.

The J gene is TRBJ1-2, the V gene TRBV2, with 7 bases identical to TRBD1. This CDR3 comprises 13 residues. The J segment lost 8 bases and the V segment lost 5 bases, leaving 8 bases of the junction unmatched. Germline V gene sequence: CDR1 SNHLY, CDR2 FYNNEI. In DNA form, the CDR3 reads TGTGCCAGCAGTACAACAGGGGAGCGGGGCTACACCTTC. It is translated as CASSTTGERGYTF.

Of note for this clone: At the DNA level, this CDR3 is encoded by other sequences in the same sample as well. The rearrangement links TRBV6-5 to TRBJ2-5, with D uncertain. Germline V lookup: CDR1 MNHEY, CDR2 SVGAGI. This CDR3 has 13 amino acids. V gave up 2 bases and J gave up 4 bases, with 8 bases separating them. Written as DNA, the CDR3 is TGTGCCAGCAGTTACAGCGCAGGAGAGACCCAGTACTTC. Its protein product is CASSYSAGETQYF.

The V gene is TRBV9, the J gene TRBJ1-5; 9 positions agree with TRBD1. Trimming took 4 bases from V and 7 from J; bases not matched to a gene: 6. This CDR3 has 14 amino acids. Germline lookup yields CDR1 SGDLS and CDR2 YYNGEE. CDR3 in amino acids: CASSSGQGGQPQHF. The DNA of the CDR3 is TGTGCCAGCAGCTCGGGACAGGGAGGCCAGCCCCAGCATTTT.

CDR3 nucleotides: TGTGCCAGCTCACCTGTTGGGGGGGTGAACACTGAAGCTTTCTTT. Protein sequence: CASSPVGGVNTEAFF. The chain recombines TRBV18 with TRBJ1-1; D might be TRBD1 (5 bases). Germline CDR1 reads KGHSH; CDR2 reads LQKENI. The CDR3 sequence is 15 residues long. Trimming shortened V by 3 bases and J by 0 bases, and 11 bases separated the two germline ends.

The CDR3 region has the DNA TGTGCCACTTCACCGCGACGGGATAGCAATCAGCCCCAGCATTTT. Residues: CATSPRRDSNQPQHF. The chain is built from TRBV19 and TRBJ1-5; D call uncertain. This CDR3 has 15 amino acids. CDR1 and CDR2 from the germline V gene are LNHDA and SQIVND (reference sequence). The ends were cut back, 10 bases at V and 0 bases at J, with 16 bases in the middle.

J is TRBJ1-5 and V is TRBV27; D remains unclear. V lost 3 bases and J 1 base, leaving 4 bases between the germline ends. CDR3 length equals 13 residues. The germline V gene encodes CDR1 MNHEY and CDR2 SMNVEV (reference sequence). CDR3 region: CASSFYSNQPQHF. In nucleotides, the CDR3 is TGTGCCAGCAGTTTTTACAGCAATCAGCCCCAGCATTTT.

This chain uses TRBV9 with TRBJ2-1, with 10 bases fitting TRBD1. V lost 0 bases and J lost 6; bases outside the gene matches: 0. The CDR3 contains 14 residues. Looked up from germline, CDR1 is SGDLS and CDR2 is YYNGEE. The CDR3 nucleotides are TGTGCCAGCAGCGTAGGGACAGGGGGCAATGAGCAGTTCTTC. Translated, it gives CASSVGTGGNEQFF. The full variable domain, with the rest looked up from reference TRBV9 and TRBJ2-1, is DSGVTQTPKHLITATGQRVTLRCSPRSGDLSVYWYQQSLDQGLQFLIQYYNGEERAKGNILERFSAQQFPDLHSELNLSSLELGDSALYFCASSVGTGGNEQFFGPGTRLTVL.

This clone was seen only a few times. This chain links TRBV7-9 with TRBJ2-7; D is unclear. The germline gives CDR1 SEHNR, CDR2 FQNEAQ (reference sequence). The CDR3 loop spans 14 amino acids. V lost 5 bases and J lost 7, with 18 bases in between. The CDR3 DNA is TGTGCCAGCAGCCCCCGACTCTCCCCAGGAGAGCAGTACTTC. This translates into CASSPRLSPGEQYF.

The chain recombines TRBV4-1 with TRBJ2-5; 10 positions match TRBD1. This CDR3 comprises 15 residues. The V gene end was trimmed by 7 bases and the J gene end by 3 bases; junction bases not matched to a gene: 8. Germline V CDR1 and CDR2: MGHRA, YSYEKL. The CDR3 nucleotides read TGCGCCAGCACCACCACGACAGGGGGCAAAGAGACCCAGTACTTC. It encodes CASTTTTGGKETQYF.

In DNA form, the CDR3 reads TGCGCCAGCAGCTTGGCCGGGCTAGCGGGAGCCCTAGAGCAGTTCTTC. This gives the protein CASSLAGLAGALEQFF. V is TRBV5-1 and J is TRBJ2-1; TRBD2 matches 10 bases. V shed 0 bases and J 10 bases; nucleotides not matched to a gene: 10. Germline values: CDR1 SGHRS, CDR2 YFSETQ. The CDR3 extends over 16 amino acids.

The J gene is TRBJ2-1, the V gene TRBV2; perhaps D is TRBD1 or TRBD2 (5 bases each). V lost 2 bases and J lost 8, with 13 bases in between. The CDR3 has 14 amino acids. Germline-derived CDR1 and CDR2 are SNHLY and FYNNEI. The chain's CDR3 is CASSERARDDEQFF. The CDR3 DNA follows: TGTGCCAGCAGTGAAAGAGCCAGGGACGATGAGCAGTTCTTC.

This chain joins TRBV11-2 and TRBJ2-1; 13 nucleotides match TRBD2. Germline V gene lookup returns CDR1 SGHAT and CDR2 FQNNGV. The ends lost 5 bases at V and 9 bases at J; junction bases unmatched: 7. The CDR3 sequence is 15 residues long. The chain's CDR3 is CASSRTSGREIEQFF. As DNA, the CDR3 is TGTGCCAGCAGCCGTACTAGCGGGAGGGAAATTGAGCAGTTCTTC. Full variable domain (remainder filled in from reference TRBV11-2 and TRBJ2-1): EAGVAQSPRYKIIEKRQSVAFWCNPISGHATLYWYQQILGQGPKLLIQFQNNGVVDDSQLPKDRFSAERLKGVDSTLKIQPAKLEDSAVYLCASSRTSGREIEQFFGPGTRLTVL.

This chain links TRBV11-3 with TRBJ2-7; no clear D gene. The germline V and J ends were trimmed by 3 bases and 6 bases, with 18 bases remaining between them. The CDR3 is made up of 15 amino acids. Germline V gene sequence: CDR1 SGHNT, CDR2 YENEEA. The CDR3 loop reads CASSFILVDPCEQYV. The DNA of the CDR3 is TGTGCCAGCAGCTTTATATTGGTCGACCCGTGCGAGCAGTACGTC.